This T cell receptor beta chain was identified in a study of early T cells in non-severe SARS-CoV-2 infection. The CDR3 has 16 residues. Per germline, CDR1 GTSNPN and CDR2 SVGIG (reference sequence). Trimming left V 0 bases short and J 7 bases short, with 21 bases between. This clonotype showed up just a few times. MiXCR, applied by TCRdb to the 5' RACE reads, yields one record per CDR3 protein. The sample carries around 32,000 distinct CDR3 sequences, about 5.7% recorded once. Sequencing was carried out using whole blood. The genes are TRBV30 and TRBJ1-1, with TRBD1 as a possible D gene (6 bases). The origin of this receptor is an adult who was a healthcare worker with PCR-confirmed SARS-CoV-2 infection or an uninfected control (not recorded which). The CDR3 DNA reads TGTGCCTGGAGTGTGTATTTTTCCAGACAGGACTATGAAGCTTTCTTT. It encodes CAWSVYFSRQDYEAFF.